The clone carrying this TCR beta chain was counted a few times. The assay was immunoSEQ multiplex PCR, and TCRdb's table has in-frame clones only and misses some. The data contain some 250,000 clones, over 75% of them singletons. This sample stems from a study of control samples from healthy donors and cancer patients. The sequence was collected from a woman in her fifties or sixties with lung cancer. Sequencing used PBMCs.

CDR3 sequence (DNA): TGTGCCAGCAGTTTATCTGGAGACACTTACTACGAGCAGTACTTC. This gives the protein CASSLSGDTYYEQYF. The chain combines TRBV28 with TRBJ2-7; unclear D gene. CDR1 and CDR2 (germline): MDHEN, SYDVKM. The CDR3 runs 15 residues. Trimming pared 1 base from V and 3 bases from J, leaving 13 bases between.